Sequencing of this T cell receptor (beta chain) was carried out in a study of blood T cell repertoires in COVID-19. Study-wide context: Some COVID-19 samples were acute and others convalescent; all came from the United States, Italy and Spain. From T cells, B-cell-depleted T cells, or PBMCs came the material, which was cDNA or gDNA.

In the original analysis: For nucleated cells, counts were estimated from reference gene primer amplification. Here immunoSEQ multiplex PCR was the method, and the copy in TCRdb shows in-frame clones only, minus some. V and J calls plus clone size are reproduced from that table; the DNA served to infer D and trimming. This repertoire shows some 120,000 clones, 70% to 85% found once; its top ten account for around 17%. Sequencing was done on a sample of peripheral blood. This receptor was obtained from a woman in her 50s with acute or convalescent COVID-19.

CDR3 sequence (DNA): TGTGCCAGCAGCCTCCAGGGAATGAACACTGAAGCTTTCTTT. The encoded protein is CASSLQGMNTEAFF. This chain joins TRBV7-9 and TRBJ1-1, with D tentatively TRBD1 (5 bases). The V end lost 5 bases, the J end lost 0 bases, and 10 bases lay between the germline ends. Germline V gene data show CDR1 as SEHNR and CDR2 as FQNEAQ (reference sequence). CDR3 length equals 14 residues.